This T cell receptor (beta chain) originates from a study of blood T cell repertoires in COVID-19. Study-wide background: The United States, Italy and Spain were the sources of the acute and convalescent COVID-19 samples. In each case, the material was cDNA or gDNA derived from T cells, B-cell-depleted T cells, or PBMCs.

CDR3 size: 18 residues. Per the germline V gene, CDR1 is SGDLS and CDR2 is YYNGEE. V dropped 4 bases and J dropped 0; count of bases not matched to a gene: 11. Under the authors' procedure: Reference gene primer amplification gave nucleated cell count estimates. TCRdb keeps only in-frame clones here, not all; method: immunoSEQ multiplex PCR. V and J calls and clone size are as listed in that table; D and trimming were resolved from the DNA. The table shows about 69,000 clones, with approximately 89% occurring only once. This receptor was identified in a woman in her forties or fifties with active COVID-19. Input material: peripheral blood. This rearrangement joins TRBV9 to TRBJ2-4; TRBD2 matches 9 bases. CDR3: CASSTSPLLAGAKNIQYF. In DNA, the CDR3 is TGTGCCAGCAGCACATCTCCCTTACTAGCGGGAGCCAAAAACATTCAGTACTTC.